This T cell receptor (beta chain) is drawn from a study of blood T cell repertoires in COVID-19. Generated by immunoSEQ multiplex PCR, the TCRdb table keeps only in-frame clones and is missing some. The sample lists about 410,000 clones, 85% to 90% occurring once. Participants were aged about 18 to 100 years from more than 20 US areas. Symptom resolution, clearance, or two negative PCRs marked the recovered donors of Cohort 3. V gave up 2 bases and J gave up 7 bases, with 17 bases separating them. This CDR3 contains 14 residues. The germline V gene has CDR1 GTSNPN and CDR2 SVGIG (reference sequence). This sequence joins TRBV30 and TRBJ1-1; D remains unclear. This receptor was taken from a woman aged 25 to 45 who had recovered from COVID-19. The sequencing input was PBMCs or T cells enriched from blood (not recorded which). The CDR3, as DNA: TGTGCCTGGAGTCCAAGTCGGAGCTACCATGAAGCTTTCTTT. Translating gives CAWSPSRSYHEAFF.